Listed here are 29 T cell receptor beta chains from one sample, sequenced in a study of T cell responses to AZD1222 COVID-19 vaccine. Sequenced by immunoSEQ multiplex PCR; TCRdb stores in-frame clones only, minus some. The sample carries 150,000 to 200,000 clones, roughly nine tenths recorded once. The material was peripheral blood, obtained 28 days after the second AZD1222 dose. The receptors originated from an adult who received the AZD1222 COVID-19 vaccine.

V and J are TRBV3-1 (or the pseudogene TRBV3-2) and TRBJ1-6; 9 positions agree with TRBD1. The CDR3 consists of 16 residues. V lost 4 bases and J lost 7; bases outside the gene matches: 8. Germline values: CDR1 LGHDT, CDR2 YNNKEL (reference sequence). The CDR3 sequence: CASSLQGAGGNSPLHF. The CDR3 DNA is TGTGCCAGCAGCCTACAGGGGGCTGGTGGGAATTCACCCCTCCACTTT.

The chain joins TRBV2 to TRBJ2-1, with TRBD1 matching 7 bases. The germline CDR1 and CDR2 sequences are SNHLY and FYNNEI. The CDR3 covers 13 residues. V trimming: 8 bases; J trimming: 9 bases; junction bases outside the gene matches: 10. CDR3 loop: CASGPGGRFEQFF. In DNA form, the CDR3 reads TGTGCCAGCGGGCCAGGGGGACGTTTTGAGCAGTTCTTC.

The rearrangement joins TRBV3-1 (or the pseudogene TRBV3-2) to TRBJ2-7; D possibly corresponds to TRBD2 (6 bases). V dropped 4 bases and J dropped 0 bases, with 13 bases sitting between them. The germline CDR1 and CDR2 sequences are LGHDT and YNNKEL (reference sequence). The CDR3 sequence is 15 residues long. The CDR3 DNA is TGTGCCAGCAGCCCCGGGGGTCCCCCCTCCTACGAGCAGTACTTC. It translates to CASSPGGPPSYEQYF.

This clone was recorded a few times. The V gene is TRBV11-2, the J gene TRBJ2-1; unclear D gene. Germline assignment: CDR1 SGHAT and CDR2 FQNNGV. Trimming removed 5 bases at V and 0 bases at J, with 14 bases between. This CDR3 region has 16 residues. CDR3 protein: CASSPEDRSSYNEQFF. For the CDR3, the DNA is TGTGCCAGCAGCCCCGAAGACCGTAGCTCCTACAATGAGCAGTTCTTC.

The V and J genes are TRBV4-1 and TRBJ1-1; 7 bases map to TRBD1. The CDR3 spans 17 residues. The junction had 9 bases not matched to a gene; V was cut back by 0 bases and J by 2 bases. The germline gives CDR1 MGHRA, CDR2 YSYEKL. The chain's CDR3 is CASSQEGVYRGNTEAFF. The CDR3 nucleotides read TGCGCCAGCAGCCAAGAGGGGGTGTACAGGGGAAACACTGAAGCTTTCTTT.

The V and J genes are TRBV27 and TRBJ2-1; D call uncertain. Trimming removed 4 bases from V and 4 bases from J, with 20 bases in between. CDR1 is MNHEY, CDR2 SMNVEV, per germline (reference sequence). This CDR3 has 17 amino acids. The CDR3 loop is CASSSPLFAFRYNEQFF. DNA for the CDR3: TGTGCCAGCAGTTCCCCGTTGTTCGCTTTTCGGTACAATGAGCAGTTCTTC.

This chain links TRBV10-1 with TRBJ1-5; D gene uncertain. The CDR3 runs 12 residues. CDR1 WNHNN and CDR2 SYGVQD come from the germline V gene (reference sequence). The ends were cut back, 3 bases at V and 4 bases at J, with 4 bases in the middle. The CDR3 protein is CASSDTNQPQHF. The CDR3 nucleotides read TGCGCCAGCAGTGATACTAATCAGCCCCAGCATTTT.

This chain joins TRBV18 and TRBJ2-7; 9 bases fit TRBD2. The CDR3 totals 16 residues. Germline V gene data show CDR1 as KGHSH and CDR2 as LQKENI. Unmatched junction bases numbered 3, after V lost 0 bases and J lost 0 bases. The CDR3 sequence is CASSPPLAGLSYEQYF. The CDR3 DNA reads as TGTGCCAGCTCACCACCTCTAGCGGGGCTCTCCTACGAGCAGTACTTC.

The J gene is TRBJ2-7, the V gene TRBV5-5; D not certain. CDR3 size: 15 residues. Germline V gives CDR1 SGHKS, CDR2 YYEKEE (reference sequence). The V and J ends lost 0 bases and 1 base respectively, with 11 bases between them. The CDR3 region is CASSLARRFSYEQYF. DNA for the CDR3: TGTGCCAGCAGCTTGGCTCGGCGGTTTTCCTACGAGCAGTACTTC. The variable domain in full, completed from reference TRBV5-5 and TRBJ2-7, reads DAGVTQSPTHLIKTRGQQVTLRCSPISGHKSVSWYQQVLGQGPQFIFQYYEKEERGRGNFPDRFSARQFPNYSSELNVNALLLGDSALYLCASSLARRFSYEQYFGPGTRLTVT.

The CDR3 here is CASSGQANTGELFF. CDR3 DNA sequence: TGTGCCAGCAGTGGACAGGCCAACACCGGGGAGCTGTTTTTT. This chain joins TRBV2 and TRBJ2-2; a weak D match, TRBD1 (6 bases). The CDR3 is made up of 14 amino acids. CDR1 SNHLY and CDR2 FYNNEI come from the germline V gene. The V end lost 4 bases, the J end lost 2 bases, and 8 bases lay between the germline ends.

The rearrangement uses TRBV7-3 and TRBJ2-2, with unresolved D. Germline V lookup: CDR1 SGHTA, CDR2 FQGTGA. This CDR3 is 11 amino acids long. V was pared by 3 bases and J by 5 bases, with 1 base between. The CDR3 protein is CASSLTGELFF. The CDR3 nucleotides are TGTGCCAGCAGCTTGACCGGGGAGCTGTTTTTT.

V is TRBV10-2 and J is TRBJ2-7; D unresolved. This CDR3 contains 12 residues. The germline gives CDR1 WSHSY, CDR2 SAAADI. With 6 bases removed from V and 2 bases from J, the gap between germline ends came to 8 bases. CDR3 bases: TGCGCCAGCAGGCTCCCCACCTACGAGCAGTACTTC. It yields the protein CASRLPTYEQYF.

The chain couples TRBV9 to TRBJ1-6; tentative D call: TRBD1 (6 bases). Trimming took off 4 bases at V and 10 bases at J, with 15 bases between the two ends. The CDR3 sequence is 14 residues long. Germline lookup yields CDR1 SGDLS and CDR2 YYNGEE. The CDR3: CASSSTGLESPLHF. The DNA for the CDR3 is TGTGCCAGCAGCAGTACAGGGTTAGAGTCACCCCTCCACTTT.

This rearrangement joins TRBV28 to TRBJ2-5; the match to TRBD2 covers 14 bases. The V segment lost 5 bases and the J segment 4 bases; nucleotides outside the gene matches: 9. Germline V gene lookup returns CDR1 MDHEN and CDR2 SYDVKM. The CDR3 has 17 residues. CDR3 in DNA: TGTGCCAGCAGTCTTTGGACTAGCGGGAGGTTTGTAGAGACCCAGTACTTC. It specifies CASSLWTSGRFVETQYF.

This chain connects TRBV29-1 to TRBJ2-7; 7 bases are shared with TRBD2. J lost 4 bases, V lost 1 base, and 1 base had no gene match. CDR3 size: 12 residues. Germline V gives CDR1 SQVTM, CDR2 ANQGSEA. CDR3 loop: CSVEGGGYEQYF. Written as DNA, the CDR3 is TGCAGCGTTGAAGGGGGAGGGTACGAGCAGTACTTC.

J is TRBJ2-7 and V is TRBV4-1, with 9 positions matching TRBD1. The CDR3 totals 19 residues. Germline-derived CDR1 and CDR2 are MGHRA and YSYEKL. With 2 bases clipped from V and 4 bases from J, the junction kept 18 bases outside the gene matches. In DNA form, the CDR3 reads TGCGCCAGCAGCCAAAAGCGCTGGGGAGTCGACAGGGGGGATTACGAGCAGTACTTC. Residues: CASSQKRWGVDRGDYEQYF.

The V and J genes are TRBV3-1 (or the pseudogene TRBV3-2) and TRBJ2-1; D may be TRBD2 (6 bases). This CDR3 has 15 residues. V was pared by 0 bases and J by 4 bases, with 10 bases between. Germline CDR1 reads LGHDT; CDR2 reads YNNKEL (reference sequence). The CDR3 loop is CASSQEDYTYNEQFF. The CDR3 DNA sequence: TGTGCCAGCAGCCAAGAGGACTACACATACAATGAGCAGTTCTTC.

This chain uses TRBV27 with TRBJ2-1; 8 positions agree with TRBD2. In germline, CDR1 is MNHEY, CDR2 SMNVEV (reference sequence). This CDR3 contains 16 residues. V shed 6 bases, J shed 7 bases, and the junction held 14 bases outside the gene matches. In DNA form, the CDR3 reads TGTGCCAGCAGACTAGCAAAGCGGGAGTTGGTGAATGAGCAGTTCTTC. Residues: CASRLAKRELVNEQFF.

The V and J genes are TRBV28 and TRBJ1-2; 7 bases line up with TRBD1. The J segment lost 5 bases and the V segment lost 8 bases, leaving 8 bases of the junction unmatched. In germline, CDR1 is MDHEN, CDR2 SYDVKM. The CDR3 contains 13 residues. CDR3 loop: CASSPGQTYGYTF. The CDR3, as DNA: TGTGCCAGCTCACCGGGACAGACATATGGCTACACCTTC.

The chain carries TRBV28 and TRBJ1-1; unclear D gene. This CDR3 has 13 amino acids. V shed 5 bases and J shed 7 bases, with 14 bases lying between them. Germline V CDR1 and CDR2: MDHEN, SYDVKM. The CDR3: CASSQLKGGEAFF. CDR3 coding DNA: TGTGCCAGCAGTCAACTAAAGGGAGGTGAAGCTTTCTTT.

The rearrangement links TRBV10-3 to TRBJ1-1; TRBD1 is a possible D gene (5 bases). The V end lost 5 bases, the J end lost 5 bases, and 12 bases lay between the germline ends. Per the germline V gene, CDR1 is ENHRY and CDR2 is SYGVKD. CDR3 size: 13 residues. CDR3 nucleotides: TGTGCCATCAGTAGATCAGGGCTGACTGAAGCTTTCTTT. This translates into CAISRSGLTEAFF.

The chain joins TRBV11-3 to TRBJ2-2, with 7 nucleotides matching TRBD1. The CDR3 is 17 residues long. Per germline, CDR1 SGHNT and CDR2 YENEEA. With V trimmed by 0 bases and J by 1 base, 5 bases remained unmatched. CDR3 in amino acids: CASSLDSWTGNTGELFF. The CDR3 DNA reads as TGTGCCAGCAGCTTAGATTCATGGACAGGGAACACCGGGGAGCTGTTTTTT.

As regards this clone: The sample contains more than one DNA sequence encoding this CDR3. This chain links TRBV5-1 with TRBJ2-3; 11 bases line up with TRBD2. Germline V CDR1 and CDR2: SGHRS, YFSETQ. The ends lost 5 bases at V and 6 bases at J; junction bases unmatched: 5. This CDR3 has 14 amino acids. Here the CDR3 reads CASSSGRAGDTQYF. CDR3 DNA sequence: TGCGCCAGCAGTAGCGGGAGGGCCGGTGATACGCAGTATTTT.

The count of this clone is one. The chain employs TRBV7-6 and TRBJ2-7; TRBD2 is a possible D gene (6 bases). V was shortened by 3 bases and J by 3 bases, with 15 bases between the two germline ends. In germline, CDR1 is SGHVS, CDR2 FNYEAQ. This CDR3 region has 15 residues. CDR3 in amino acids: CASSFGGAPSYEQYF. As DNA, the CDR3 is TGTGCCAGCAGCTTCGGCGGGGCCCCTAGCTACGAGCAGTACTTC.

V usage is TRBV6-5 and J usage is TRBJ1-1; D possibly corresponds to TRBD1 (5 bases). The germline CDR1 and CDR2 sequences are MNHEY and SVGAGI. Trimming cost V 4 bases and J 10 bases, with 22 bases left between them. CDR3 length: 15 amino acids. CDR3 amino acids: CASSSPSGGARGAFF. In DNA, the CDR3 is TGTGCCAGCAGTTCCCCCTCGGGAGGGGCCCGAGGAGCTTTCTTT.

The gene calls are TRBV18 and TRBJ2-2, with a possible D match to TRBD1 (5 bases). This CDR3 is built from 15 residues. The germline V and J ends were trimmed by 3 bases and 4 bases, with 12 bases remaining between them. Germline V CDR1 and CDR2: KGHSH, LQKENI. CDR3 in DNA: TGTGCCAGCTCACCCCTGCAGGGAATCACCGGGGAGCTGTTTTTT. Residues: CASSPLQGITGELFF.

This sequence joins TRBV30 and TRBJ2-2, with 7 positions matching TRBD2. Germline V gene lookup returns CDR1 GTSNPN and CDR2 SVGIG (reference sequence). CDR3 size: 15 residues. Losses at the gene ends were 2 bases for V and 3 bases for J; bases not matched to a gene: 6. The CDR3 loop is CAWSSGGGYTGELFF. CDR3 DNA: TGTGCCTGGAGTTCCGGGGGAGGGTACACCGGGGAGCTGTTTTTT.

The J gene is TRBJ2-7, the V gene TRBV10-3, with TRBD2 matching 15 bases. V shed 6 bases and J 1 base; nucleotides not matched to a gene: 1. This CDR3 is built from 15 residues. Germline V lookup: CDR1 ENHRY, CDR2 SYGVKD. Here the CDR3 DNA reads TGTGCCATCAGGGGGACTAGCGGGGGGTCCTACGAGCAGTACTTC. Amino acid sequence: CAIRGTSGGSYEQYF.

Only a few counts were recorded for this clone. The V gene is TRBV7-9, the J gene TRBJ1-6; D gene ambiguous. The CDR3 sequence is 12 residues long. The ends were cut back, 1 base at V and 7 bases at J, with 2 bases in the middle. CDR1 and CDR2 from the germline V gene are SEHNR and FQNEAQ (reference sequence). This CDR3 is CASSLDNSPLHF. Written as DNA, the CDR3 is TGTGCCAGCAGCTTAGACAATTCACCCCTCCACTTT.